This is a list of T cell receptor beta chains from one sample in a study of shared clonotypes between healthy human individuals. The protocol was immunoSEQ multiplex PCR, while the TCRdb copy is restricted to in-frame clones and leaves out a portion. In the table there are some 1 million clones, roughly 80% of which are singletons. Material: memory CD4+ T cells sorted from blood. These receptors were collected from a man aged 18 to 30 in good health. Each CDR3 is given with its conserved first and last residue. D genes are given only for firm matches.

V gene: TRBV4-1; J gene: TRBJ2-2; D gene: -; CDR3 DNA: TGCGCCAGCAGCCAAGAGGAACAGTGGAACACCGGGGAGCTGTTTTTT; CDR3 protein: CASSQEEQWNTGELFF
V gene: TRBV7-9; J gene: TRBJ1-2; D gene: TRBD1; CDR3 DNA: TGTGCCAGCAGCCCCCCTCTGGGACAGAAAAACTATGGCTACACCTTC; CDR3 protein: CASSPPLGQKNYGYTF
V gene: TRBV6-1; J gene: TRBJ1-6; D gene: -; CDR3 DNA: TGTGCCAGCAGTAAGGACAGAATTAATTCACCCCTCCACTTT; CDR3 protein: CASSKDRINSPLHF
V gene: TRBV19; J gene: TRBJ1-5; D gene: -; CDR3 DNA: TGTGCCAGTAGTATCGGGATCCCTGGGGGTCAGCCCCAGCATTTT; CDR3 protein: CASSIGIPGGQPQHF
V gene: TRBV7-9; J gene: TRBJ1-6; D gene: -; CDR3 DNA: TGTGCCAGCAGCTCCTCCTCGGGGTATAATTCACCCCTCCACTTT; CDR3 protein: CASSSSSGYNSPLHF
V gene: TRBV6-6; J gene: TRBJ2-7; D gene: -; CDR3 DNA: TGTGCCAGCAGTCGGGACTCCCCCGCCGAGCAGTACTTC; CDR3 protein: CASSRDSPAEQYF
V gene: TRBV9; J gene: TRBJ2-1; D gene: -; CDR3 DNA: TGTGCCAGCAGCGTAGGGGACAAACTAGGTGGGTACAATGAGCAGTTCTTC; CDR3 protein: CASSVGDKLGGYNEQFF
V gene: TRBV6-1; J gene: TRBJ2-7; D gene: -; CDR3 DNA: TGTGCCAGCAGTGTAGGGGATCTCACCTACGAGCAGTACTTC; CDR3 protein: CASSVGDLTYEQYF
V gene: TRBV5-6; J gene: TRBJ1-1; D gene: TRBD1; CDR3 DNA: TGTGCCAGCAGCGCGGGACAGGGAGCGAACACTGAAGCTTTCTTT; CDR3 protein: CASSAGQGANTEAFF
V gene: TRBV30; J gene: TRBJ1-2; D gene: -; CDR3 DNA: TGTGCCTGGGGCAGCCGCTATGGCTACACCTTC; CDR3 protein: CAWGSRYGYTF
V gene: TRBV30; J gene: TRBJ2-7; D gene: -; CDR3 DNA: TGTGCCTGGAGTGTACAAGAGGGCTACGAGCAGTACTTC; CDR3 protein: CAWSVQEGYEQYF
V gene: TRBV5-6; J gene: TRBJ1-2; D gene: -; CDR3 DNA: TGTGCCAGCAGCAATTACAGGGATCGAAACTATGGCTACACCTTC; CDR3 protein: CASSNYRDRNYGYTF
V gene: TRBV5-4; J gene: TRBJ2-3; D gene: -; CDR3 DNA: TGTGCCAGCAGCGTTAATCTGGTTGAGCAGTATTTT; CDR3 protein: CASSVNLVEQYF
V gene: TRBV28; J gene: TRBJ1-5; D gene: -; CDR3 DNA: TGTGCCAGCAGTTTGGCAGGTTTAAGTCAGCCCCAGCATTTT; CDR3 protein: CASSLAGLSQPQHF